These 30 T cell receptor beta chains came from one sample sequenced in a study of CD8+ T cells in alopecia areata. The treatment: oral pan-JAK inhibitor, 5-10 mg twice daily. Following RNA extraction, reverse transcription yielded cDNA that acted as the sequencing template. Clones were sequenced by immunoSEQ multiplex PCR, and TCRdb holds only the in-frame ones, with some missing. The table lists over 95,000 clones, around 60% of them singletons. Specimen: CD8+ T cells sorted from blood, collected at week 4, from a patient treated with tofacitinib. The receptors originated from a human donor with alopecia areata.

The rearrangement joins TRBV29-1 to TRBJ2-1, with unresolved D. CDR3 length: 14 residues. Trimming pared 7 bases from V and 5 bases from J, leaving 18 bases between. Germline V CDR1 and CDR2: SQVTM, ANQGSEA. In nucleotides, the CDR3 is TGCAGCGCCCGACCGTACATCGTTCACAATGAGCAGTTCTTC. Translation: CSARPYIVHNEQFF.

V is TRBV7-3 and J is TRBJ1-6; no firm D call. CDR3 length equals 14 residues. V was cut by 1 base and J by 9 bases, with 10 bases left in between. Germline CDR1 reads SGHTA; CDR2 reads FQGTGA. The CDR3 protein is CASSLSPPGSPLHF. CDR3 nucleotides: TGTGCCAGCAGCTTAAGTCCCCCAGGTTCACCCCTCCACTTT.

This clone occurred a few times. The CDR3 nucleotides are TGTGCCAGTCGCGAGCGAAGGGGCGGAAGCACAGATACGCAGTATTTT. Protein: CASRERRGGSTDTQYF. V and J are TRBV2 and TRBJ2-3; possibly TRBD1 for D (5 bases). The germline gives CDR1 SNHLY, CDR2 FYNNEI. Trimming cost V 9 bases and J 0 bases, with 19 bases left between them. The CDR3 sequence is 16 residues long.

The rearrangement uses TRBV9 and TRBJ1-1; D unresolved. This CDR3 has 13 amino acids. V lost 0 bases, J lost 5 bases, and 8 bases lay in between. CDR1 is SGDLS, CDR2 YYNGEE, per germline. The CDR3 protein is CASSVGFGTEAFF. The CDR3 DNA is TGTGCCAGCAGCGTAGGCTTTGGGACTGAAGCTTTCTTT.

CDR3 sequence reads: CASSPSTGKFDYGYTF. CDR3 in DNA: TGCGCCAGCAGCCCCTCTACAGGGAAATTTGACTATGGCTACACCTTC. The genes are TRBV4-1 and TRBJ1-2, with D possibly being TRBD1 (6 bases). Germline-derived CDR1 and CDR2 are MGHRA and YSYEKL. The length of the CDR3 is 16 residues. Trimming pared 4 bases from V and 3 bases from J, leaving 18 bases between.

The chain has TRBV18 and TRBJ2-1, with D unresolved. V was trimmed by 4 bases and J by 7 bases, leaving 5 bases between them. In germline, CDR1 is KGHSH, CDR2 LQKENI. The CDR3 extends over 11 amino acids. CDR3 DNA sequence: TGTGCCAGCTCACTGGGGAATGAGCAGTTCTTC. Protein product: CASSLGNEQFF.

This clone occurred a few times. The V and J genes are TRBV19 and TRBJ1-2, with D perhaps TRBD1 (6 bases). Germline V gene lookup returns CDR1 LNHDA and CDR2 SQIVND (reference sequence). The V end was cut by 5 bases, the J end by 4 bases, with 11 bases between. The length of the CDR3 is 13 residues. The DNA for the CDR3 is TGTGCCAGTAGTTTACAGGGATCCTATGGCTACACCTTC. It is translated as CASSLQGSYGYTF.

This clone was seen only a few times. The chain is built from TRBV29-1 and TRBJ2-1; TRBD2 might be the D (6 bases). This CDR3 contains 13 residues. The V and J ends lost 6 bases and 4 bases respectively, with 13 bases between them. Per germline, CDR1 SQVTM and CDR2 ANQGSEA. The chain's CDR3 is CSVREIGYNEQFF. The CDR3 nucleotides are TGCAGCGTCCGGGAGATAGGGTACAATGAGCAGTTCTTC.

This clone was detected once. The chain joins TRBV7-2 to TRBJ2-1, with D perhaps matching TRBD2 (5 bases). Per the germline V gene, CDR1 is SGHTA and CDR2 is FQGNSA. This CDR3 comprises 12 residues. Trimming cost V 5 bases and J 7 bases, with 9 bases left between them. This chain's CDR3 is CASSPTGNEQFF. The CDR3 bases are TGTGCCAGCAGCCCGACGGGGAATGAGCAGTTCTTC.

The chain couples TRBV29-1 to TRBJ2-7; D may match TRBD1 or TRBD2 (5 bases each). This CDR3 contains 13 residues. The V gene's germline CDR1 is SQVTM and CDR2 ANQGSEA. The V and J ends lost 6 bases and 3 bases respectively, with 15 bases between them. CDR3 sequence: CSVKGPTLYEQYF. CDR3 coding DNA: TGCAGCGTCAAGGGACCGACCCTCTACGAGCAGTACTTC.

Only a few counts were recorded for this clone. The V and J genes are TRBV7-9 and TRBJ2-3; 8 positions agree with TRBD2. The CDR3 has 14 residues. CDR1 is SEHNR and CDR2 is FQNEAQ in the germline V gene (reference sequence). The ends lost 11 bases at V and 5 bases at J; junction bases unmatched: 12. CDR3 coding DNA: TGTGCCGGAACGAGTCTAGCGGGTAGAGATACGCAGTATTTT. This sequence encodes CAGTSLAGRDTQYF.

This clone turned up a few times. This chain connects TRBV5-1 to TRBJ1-2; the D gene is possibly TRBD1 (6 bases). Germline CDR1 reads SGHRS; CDR2 reads YFSETQ. The CDR3 is 17 residues long. The ends were cut back, 0 bases at V and 2 bases at J, with 17 bases in the middle. CDR3 sequence: CASSLDPGDGWNYGYTF. The DNA for the CDR3 is TGCGCCAGCAGCTTGGACCCAGGGGACGGTTGGAACTATGGCTACACCTTC.

V usage is TRBV27 and J usage is TRBJ2-1, with D unresolved. This CDR3 spans 13 amino acids. Trimming left V 5 bases short and J 4 bases short, with 9 bases between. Germline-derived CDR1 and CDR2 are MNHEY and SMNVEV (reference sequence). The CDR3 loop reads CASSPISYNEQFF. As DNA, the CDR3 is TGTGCCAGCAGTCCTATCTCGTACAATGAGCAGTTCTTC.

J is TRBJ1-6 and V is TRBV15; 11 nucleotides agree with TRBD1. V lost 5 bases, J lost 8 bases, and 2 bases stayed unmatched. CDR1 is LNHNV, CDR2 YYDKDF, per germline (reference sequence). The CDR3 sequence is 14 residues long. The CDR3, as DNA: TGTGCCACCAGCGAGGGACAGGGGGATTCACCCCTCCACTTT. This encodes CATSEGQGDSPLHF.

The chain has TRBV29-1 and TRBJ1-2, with 11 nucleotides matching TRBD1. The germline gives CDR1 SQVTM, CDR2 ANQGSEA. The CDR3 has 14 amino acids. Trimming removed 6 bases from V and 3 bases from J; junction bases left unmatched: 6. CDR3 region: CSVAGTGGDYGYTF. DNA for the CDR3: TGCAGCGTGGCCGGGACAGGGGGTGACTATGGCTACACCTTC.

Here the CDR3 reads CASSRYLNGYTF. The CDR3 coding sequence is TGTGCCAGCAGTAGGTACCTTAATGGCTACACCTTC. The chain couples TRBV6-4 to TRBJ1-2; no firm D call. Germline V gives CDR1 MRHNA, CDR2 SNTAGT. Trimming pared 5 bases from V and 6 bases from J, leaving 10 bases between. The CDR3 loop spans 12 amino acids.

This clone was seen repeatedly, ten times or more. The V gene is TRBV6-4, the J gene TRBJ2-1; 8 nucleotides match TRBD2. CDR1 and CDR2 from the germline V gene are MRHNA and SNTAGT. Trimming cost V 0 bases and J 5 bases; bases outside gene matches: 6. This CDR3 comprises 16 residues. In nucleotides, the CDR3 is TGTGCCAGCAGTGACTCCACGCGGGGGGATAACAATGAGCAGTTCTTC. Protein sequence: CASSDSTRGDNNEQFF.

In this sample, this clone turned up a few times. The V and J genes are TRBV29-1 and TRBJ2-5, with D possibly matching TRBD1 (6 bases). The CDR3 spans 13 residues. Trimming took off 8 bases at V and 1 base at J, with 14 bases between the two ends. The germline V gene encodes CDR1 SQVTM and CDR2 ANQGSEA. The CDR3 DNA sequence: TGCAGCACAAAAGCAGGGGTCCAAGAGACCCAGTACTTC. This translates into CSTKAGVQETQYF. The whole variable domain, filled in from reference TRBV29-1 and TRBJ2-5, reads SAVISQKPSRDICQRGTSLTIQCQVDSQVTMMFWYRQQPGQSLTLIATANQGSEATYESGFVIDKFPISRPNLTFSTLTVSNMSPEDSSIYLCSTKAGVQETQYFGPGTRLLVL.

V and J are TRBV5-1 and TRBJ2-5, with 9 bases lining up with TRBD2. The CDR3 consists of 18 residues. From germline, CDR1 is SGHRS and CDR2 YFSETQ. After removal of 7 bases from V and 5 bases from J, the junction contained 21 bases not matched to a gene. The DNA for the CDR3 is TGCGCCAGCCACATGCAGGGGAGTGCGGGAGGGCCGAGGGAGACCCAGTACTTC. Protein product: CASHMQGSAGGPRETQYF. The whole variable domain, filled in from reference TRBV5-1 and TRBJ2-5, reads KAGVTQTPRYLIKTRGQQVTLSCSPISGHRSVSWYQQTPGQGLQFLFEYFSETQRNKGNFPGRFSGRQFSNSRSEMNVSTLELGDSALYLCASHMQGSAGGPRETQYFGPGTRLLVL.

The chain combines TRBV29-1 with TRBJ2-7, with D perhaps assigned TRBD1 or TRBD2 (6 bases each). Germline CDR1 is SQVTM and CDR2 is ANQGSEA. CDR3 length equals 14 residues. V lost 7 bases, J lost 3 bases, and 19 bases lay in between. CDR3 sequence: CSGSEGGLSYEQYF. Written as DNA, the CDR3 is TGCAGCGGCTCCGAGGGGGGTTTAAGCTACGAGCAGTACTTC.

The V and J genes are TRBV28 and TRBJ2-4; 7 positions agree with TRBD1. This CDR3 contains 14 residues. The trim removed 6 bases at V and 7 bases at J, leaving 9 bases unmatched. The germline V gene encodes CDR1 MDHEN and CDR2 SYDVKM. The CDR3 sequence: CASRPTGAENIQYF. CDR3 DNA: TGTGCCAGCAGGCCTACAGGGGCGGAGAACATTCAGTACTTC.

This clone has more than one count but fewer than ten. J is TRBJ2-3 and V is TRBV25-1; 8 positions match TRBD2. The germline CDR1 and CDR2 sequences are MGHDK and SYGVNS. The CDR3 is 15 amino acids. The V and J ends lost 1 base and 3 bases, in that order; junction bases with no gene match: 3. The CDR3 is CASSESGGPTDTQYF. The CDR3 DNA sequence: TGTGCCAGCAGTGAATCGGGGGGGCCGACAGATACGCAGTATTTT.

CDR3 bases: TGTGCCAGCAGTTACTCGGTCGCCAGGGGGGAGACCCAGTACTTC. Translating it yields CASSYSVARGETQYF. The rearrangement uses TRBV6-5 and TRBJ2-5; 7 nucleotides align to TRBD1. The CDR3 length is 15 residues. CDR1 and CDR2 (germline): MNHEY, SVGAGI. V lost 0 bases and J lost 5; bases outside the gene matches: 6.

In this sample, this clone turned up a few times. The chain has TRBV6-1 and TRBJ2-5, with 9 bases aligning to TRBD1. The V and J ends lost 6 bases and 4 bases, in that order; junction bases with no gene match: 3. The V gene's germline CDR1 is MNHNS and CDR2 SASEGT. This CDR3 comprises 13 residues. Here the CDR3 reads CASRRQGGETQYF. For the CDR3, the DNA is TGTGCCAGCAGGAGACAGGGGGGAGAGACCCAGTACTTC.

This clone was detected only a few times. The chain employs TRBV5-8 and TRBJ2-2; 9 nucleotides agree with TRBD1. Germline V gene data show CDR1 as SGHTS and CDR2 as YDEGEE. V lost 5 bases and J lost 6; bases outside the gene matches: 5. The CDR3 is 14 residues long. The CDR3, as DNA: TGTGCCAGCAGAGAAAGACAGGGGGCCGGGGAGCTGTTTTTT. This codes for CASRERQGAGELFF.

This clone was seen only once. This chain connects TRBV10-3 to TRBJ2-2; 7 nucleotides agree with TRBD2. V lost 2 bases and J lost 1; bases outside the gene matches: 4. The CDR3 runs 16 residues. Germline loops: CDR1 ENHRY, CDR2 SYGVKD. DNA for the CDR3: TGTGCCATCAGTGAGGCGGTAGCGGGGAACACCGGGGAGCTGTTTTTT. Translated: CAISEAVAGNTGELFF.

A few counts support this clone. The chain employs TRBV30 and TRBJ2-3; no reliable D call. This CDR3 has 12 amino acids. Trimming removed 2 bases at V and 0 bases at J, with 3 bases between. The V gene's germline CDR1 is GTSNPN and CDR2 SVGIG (reference sequence). CDR3 protein: CAWSHSTDTQYF. In nucleotides, the CDR3 is TGTGCCTGGAGTCACAGCACAGATACGCAGTATTTT. Based on the CDR3 plus reference TRBV30 and TRBJ2-3, the full variable domain is SQTIHQWPATLVQPVGSPLSLECTVEGTSNPNLYWYRQAAGRGLQLLFYSVGIGQISSEVPQNLSASRPQDRQFILSSKKLLLSDSGFYLCAWSHSTDTQYFGPGTRLTVL.

The chain uses TRBV27 and TRBJ2-7; D is possibly TRBD2 (5 bases). The germline gives CDR1 MNHEY, CDR2 SMNVEV (reference sequence). The length of the CDR3 is 14 residues. V gave up 3 bases and J gave up 1 base, with 10 bases separating them. The CDR3 here is CASSLKGLSYEQYF. The CDR3 DNA is TGTGCCAGCAGTTTGAAAGGACTTTCCTACGAGCAGTACTTC.

V and J are TRBV7-9 and TRBJ2-1; no firm D call. The ends were cut back, 5 bases at V and 10 bases at J, with 9 bases in the middle. CDR1 and CDR2 (germline): SEHNR, FQNEAQ (reference sequence). This CDR3 has 11 residues. CDR3 nucleotide sequence: TGTGCCAGCAGCACACTCGGGGAGCAGTTCTTC. This translates into CASSTLGEQFF.

The chain links TRBV6-5 to TRBJ1-5; D not certain. CDR1 and CDR2 (germline): MNHEY, SVGAGI. Trimming left V 0 bases short and J 6 bases short, with 6 bases between. This CDR3 is 13 amino acids long. Here the CDR3 DNA reads TGTGCCAGCAGTTACTCAGGGTCTCAGCCCCAGCATTTT. This gives the protein CASSYSGSQPQHF.